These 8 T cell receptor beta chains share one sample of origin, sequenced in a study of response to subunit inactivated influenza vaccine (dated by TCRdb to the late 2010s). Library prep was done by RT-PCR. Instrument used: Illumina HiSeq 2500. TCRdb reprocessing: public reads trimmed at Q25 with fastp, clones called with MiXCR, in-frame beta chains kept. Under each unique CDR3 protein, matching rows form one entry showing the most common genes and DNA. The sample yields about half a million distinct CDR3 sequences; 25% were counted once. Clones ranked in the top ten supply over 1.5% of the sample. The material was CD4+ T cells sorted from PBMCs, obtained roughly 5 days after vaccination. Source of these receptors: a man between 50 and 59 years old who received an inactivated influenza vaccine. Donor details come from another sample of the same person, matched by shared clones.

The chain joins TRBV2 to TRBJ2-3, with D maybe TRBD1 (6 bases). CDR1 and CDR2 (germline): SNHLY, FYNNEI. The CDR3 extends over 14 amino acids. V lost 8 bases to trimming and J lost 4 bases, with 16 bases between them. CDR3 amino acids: CASGGTRRADTQYF. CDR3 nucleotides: TGTGCCAGCGGGGGCACCAGACGGGCAGATACGCAGTATTTT.

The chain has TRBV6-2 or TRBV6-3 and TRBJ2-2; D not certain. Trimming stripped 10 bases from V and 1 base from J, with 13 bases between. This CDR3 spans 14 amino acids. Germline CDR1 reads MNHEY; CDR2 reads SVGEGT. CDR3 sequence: CATRRLGNTGELFF. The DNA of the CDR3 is TGTGCCACCCGCCGGCTTGGGAACACCGGGGAGCTGTTTTTT.

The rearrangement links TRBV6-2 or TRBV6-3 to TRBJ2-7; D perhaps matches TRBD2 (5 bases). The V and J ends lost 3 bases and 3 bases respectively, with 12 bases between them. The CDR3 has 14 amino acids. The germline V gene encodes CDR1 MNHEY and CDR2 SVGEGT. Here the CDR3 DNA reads TGTGCCAGCAGTTATCGGCCGACTAACTACGAGCAGTACTTC. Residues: CASSYRPTNYEQYF.

The CDR3 reads CASSYGGTGVYGYTF. DNA of the CDR3: TGTGCCAGCAGTTACGGCGGGACAGGGGTCTATGGCTACACCTTC. This sequence joins TRBV6-5 and TRBJ1-2, with TRBD1 matching over 10 bases. Germline CDR1 reads MNHEY; CDR2 reads SVGAGI. V trimming: 2 bases; J trimming: 4 bases; junction bases outside the gene matches: 4. This CDR3 comprises 15 residues.

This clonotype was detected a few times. CDR3 bases: TGCAGTGCTTTGAGACAGAACACTGAAGCTTTCTTT. Translating it yields CSALRQNTEAFF. The rearrangement uses TRBV20-1 and TRBJ1-1; no clear D. V was pared by 5 bases and J by 1 base, with 8 bases between. Germline V gene lookup returns CDR1 DFQATT and CDR2 SNEGSKA (reference sequence). This CDR3 is built from 12 residues.

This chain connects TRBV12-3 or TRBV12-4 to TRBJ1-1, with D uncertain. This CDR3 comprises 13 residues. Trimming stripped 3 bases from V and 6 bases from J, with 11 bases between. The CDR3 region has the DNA TGTGCCAGCAGTTTGGGGTACGGCGCTGAAGCTTTCTTT. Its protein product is CASSLGYGAEAFF.

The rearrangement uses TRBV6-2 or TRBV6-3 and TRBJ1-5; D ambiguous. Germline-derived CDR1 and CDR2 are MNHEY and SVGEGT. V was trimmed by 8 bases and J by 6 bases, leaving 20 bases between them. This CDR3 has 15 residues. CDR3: CASRVFRADGQPQHF. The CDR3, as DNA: TGTGCCAGCCGGGTTTTCCGGGCCGACGGTCAGCCCCAGCATTTT.

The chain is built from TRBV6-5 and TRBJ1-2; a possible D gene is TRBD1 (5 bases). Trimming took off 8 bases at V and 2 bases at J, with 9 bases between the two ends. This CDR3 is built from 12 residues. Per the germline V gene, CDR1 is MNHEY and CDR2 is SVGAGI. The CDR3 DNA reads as TGTGCCAGCCGAAAGGGGAACTATGGCTACACCTTC. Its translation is CASRKGNYGYTF.